This T cell receptor beta chain originates from a study of shared clonotypes between healthy human individuals. About the study: Donors, aged 18 to 49, were two women and three men.

Authors' methods: Junction-only immunoSEQ sequences carried no quality scores, so filtering differed. Data came from immunoSEQ multiplex PCR; TCRdb stores just in-frame clones and leaves some out. V and J calls and clone size are copied from that table; D and trimming were computed from the DNA. The sample yields 2 million to 2.5 million clones, about 93% seen once. Broader study findings: Several donors shared 4.5% to 6.5% of their naive CD4 clonotypes.

Note on this clone: Antigen specificity is unknown. This sample includes further DNA sequences coding for the same CDR3.

Terminally differentiated effector memory CD45RA+ cells were excluded from the naive CD8 cells, which were CD45RO-negative and positively selected for CCR7. The sample comprised naive CD8+ T cells from PBMCs. The source is a man aged 18 to 35 in good health. Some clones in this sample may be carry-over from other donors' samples.

The CDR3 bases are TGTGCCAGCAGTTTGACCGGGGACTACGAGCAGTACTTC. Translated, it gives CASSLTGDYEQYF. This chain joins TRBV27 and TRBJ2-7, with TRBD2 as a possible D gene (5 bases). V lost 3 bases and J 3 bases, leaving 9 bases between the germline ends. The CDR3 runs to 13 residues. Germline CDR1 is MNHEY and CDR2 is SMNVEV (reference sequence).